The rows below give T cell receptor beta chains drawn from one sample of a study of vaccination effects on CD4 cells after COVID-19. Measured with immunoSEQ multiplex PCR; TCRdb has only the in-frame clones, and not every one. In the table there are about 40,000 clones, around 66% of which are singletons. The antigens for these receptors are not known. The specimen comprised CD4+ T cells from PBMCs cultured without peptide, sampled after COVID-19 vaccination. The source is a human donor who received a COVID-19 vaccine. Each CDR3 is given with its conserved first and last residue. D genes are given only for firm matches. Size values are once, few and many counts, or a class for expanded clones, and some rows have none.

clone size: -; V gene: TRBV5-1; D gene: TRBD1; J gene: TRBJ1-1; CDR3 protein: CASSTGTGGDTEAFF; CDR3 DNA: TGCGCCAGCAGCACCGGGACAGGGGGGGACACTGAAGCTTTCTTT
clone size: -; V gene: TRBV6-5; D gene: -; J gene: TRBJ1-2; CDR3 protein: CASSYDRNYGYTF; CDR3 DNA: TGTGCCAGCAGTTACGACAGGAACTATGGCTACACCTTC
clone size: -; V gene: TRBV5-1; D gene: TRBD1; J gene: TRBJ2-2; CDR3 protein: CASSLMTGANTGELFF; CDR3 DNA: TGCGCCAGTAGCCTAATGACAGGGGCGAACACCGGGGAGCTGTTTTTT
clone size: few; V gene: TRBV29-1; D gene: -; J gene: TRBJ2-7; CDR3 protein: CSVEDGSYEQYF; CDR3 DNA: TGCAGCGTTGAGGACGGCTCCTACGAGCAGTACTTC
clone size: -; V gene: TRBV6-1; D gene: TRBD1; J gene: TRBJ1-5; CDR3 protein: CASSGTGGYSNQPQHF; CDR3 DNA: TGTGCCAGCAGTGGGACAGGGGGGTATAGCAATCAGCCCCAGCATTTT
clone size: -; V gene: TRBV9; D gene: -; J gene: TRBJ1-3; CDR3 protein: CASSDPPGSGNTIYF; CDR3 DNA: TGTGCCAGCAGCGACCCACCCGGTTCTGGAAACACCATATATTTT
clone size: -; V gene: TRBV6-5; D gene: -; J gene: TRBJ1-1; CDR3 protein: CASSYERHKNTEAFF; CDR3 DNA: TGTGCCAGCAGTTATGAAAGACACAAGAACACTGAAGCTTTCTTT
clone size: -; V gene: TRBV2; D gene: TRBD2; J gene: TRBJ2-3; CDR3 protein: CASSERAGGLTDTQYF; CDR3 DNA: TGTGCCAGCAGTGAGCGGGCGGGGGGGCTGACAGATACGCAGTATTTT
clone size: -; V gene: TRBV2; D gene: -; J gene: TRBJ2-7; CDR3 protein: CASSDVSSGTSYEQYF; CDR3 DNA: TGTGCCAGCAGCGATGTCTCCTCCGGGACCTCCTACGAGCAGTACTTC
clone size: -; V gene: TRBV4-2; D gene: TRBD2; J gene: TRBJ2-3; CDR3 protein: CASSQDRASGRDTQYF; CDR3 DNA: TGTGCCAGCAGCCAAGATCGGGCTAGCGGACGAGATACGCAGTATTTT
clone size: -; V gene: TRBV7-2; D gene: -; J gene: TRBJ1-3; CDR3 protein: CASSEQGSGNTIYF; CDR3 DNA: TGTGCCAGCAGCGAACAGGGCTCTGGAAACACCATATATTTT
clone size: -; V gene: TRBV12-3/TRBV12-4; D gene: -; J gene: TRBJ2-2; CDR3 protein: CASSLSWGELFF; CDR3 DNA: TGTGCCAGCAGTTTAAGTTGGGGGGAGCTGTTTTTT
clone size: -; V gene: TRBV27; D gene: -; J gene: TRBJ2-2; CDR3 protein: CASSWYTGELFF; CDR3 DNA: TGTGCCAGCAGTTGGTACACCGGGGAGCTGTTTTTT
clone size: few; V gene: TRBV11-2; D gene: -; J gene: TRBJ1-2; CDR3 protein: CASSLAWGPNYGYTF; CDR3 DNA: TGTGCCAGCAGCTTAGCTTGGGGGCCTAACTATGGCTACACCTTC
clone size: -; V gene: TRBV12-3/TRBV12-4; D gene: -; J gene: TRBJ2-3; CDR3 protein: CASSLEVGAQYF; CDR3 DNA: TGTGCCAGCAGTTTAGAGGTTGGGGCCCAGTATTTT
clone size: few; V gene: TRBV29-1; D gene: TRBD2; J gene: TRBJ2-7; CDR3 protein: CSVSYLAGGLYEQYF; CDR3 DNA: TGCAGCGTATCCTACCTAGCGGGAGGTCTCTACGAGCAGTACTTC
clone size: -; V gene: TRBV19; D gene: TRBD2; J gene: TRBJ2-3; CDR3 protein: CASRLAGGATDTQYF; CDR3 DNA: TGTGCCAGTAGACTAGCGGGGGGGGCCACAGATACGCAGTATTTT
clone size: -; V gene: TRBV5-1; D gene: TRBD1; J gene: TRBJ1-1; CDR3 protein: CASSLVQGARGAFF; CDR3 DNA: TGCGCCAGCAGCTTGGTACAGGGGGCGCGGGGGGCTTTCTTT
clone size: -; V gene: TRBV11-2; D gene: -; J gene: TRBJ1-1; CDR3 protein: CASSLVRNTEAFF; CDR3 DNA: TGTGCCAGCAGCTTAGTTCGGAACACTGAAGCTTTCTTT
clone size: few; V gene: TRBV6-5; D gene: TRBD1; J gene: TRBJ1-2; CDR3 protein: CASSYQGATYGYTF; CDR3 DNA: TGTGCCAGCAGTTACCAGGGGGCCACCTATGGCTACACCTTC
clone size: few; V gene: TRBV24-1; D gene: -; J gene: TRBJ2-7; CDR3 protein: CATSDSLGRGEQYF; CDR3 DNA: TGTGCCACCAGTGATTCCCTCGGCAGAGGCGAGCAGTACTTC
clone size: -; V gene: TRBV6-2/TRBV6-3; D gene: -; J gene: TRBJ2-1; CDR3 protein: CASSYSPRETSYNEQFF; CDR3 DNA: TGTGCCAGCAGTTACTCTCCCCGGGAAACATCCTACAATGAGCAGTTCTTC
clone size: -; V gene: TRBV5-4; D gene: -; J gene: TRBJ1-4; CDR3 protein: CASSLGVGELFF; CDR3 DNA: TGTGCCAGCAGCTTGGGGGTGGGGGAACTGTTTTTT
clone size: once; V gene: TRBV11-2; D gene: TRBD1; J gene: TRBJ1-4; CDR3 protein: CASSSKQGAGQWVDEKLFF; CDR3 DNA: TGTGCCAGCAGCTCGAAACAGGGGGCAGGCCAGTGGGTGGATGAAAAACTGTTTTTT
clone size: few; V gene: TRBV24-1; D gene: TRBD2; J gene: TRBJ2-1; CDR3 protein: CATSDSGTSGRINEQFF; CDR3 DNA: TGTGCCACCAGTGACTCCGGGACTAGCGGGAGGATTAATGAGCAGTTCTTC
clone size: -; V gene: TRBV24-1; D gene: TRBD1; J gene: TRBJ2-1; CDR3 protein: CATSDLGQGENNEQFF; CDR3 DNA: TGTGCCACCAGTGATTTAGGGCAGGGGGAAAACAATGAGCAGTTCTTC
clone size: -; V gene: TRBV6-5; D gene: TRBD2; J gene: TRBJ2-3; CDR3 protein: CASRDYRTDTQYF; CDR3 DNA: TGTGCCAGTAGGGACTATAGGACAGATACGCAGTATTTT
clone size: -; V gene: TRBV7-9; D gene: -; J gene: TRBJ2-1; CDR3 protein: CASSLTNEQFF; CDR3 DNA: TGTGCCAGCAGCTTAACCAATGAGCAGTTCTTC
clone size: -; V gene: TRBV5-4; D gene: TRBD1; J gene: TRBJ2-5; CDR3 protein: CASSPGGGTGGPSQYF; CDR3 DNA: TGTGCCAGCAGCCCTGGGGGAGGGACAGGGGGTCCCAGTCAGTACTTC
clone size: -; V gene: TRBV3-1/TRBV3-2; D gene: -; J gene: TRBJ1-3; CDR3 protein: CASSNTGNSGNTIYF; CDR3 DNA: TGTGCCAGCAGCAATACGGGGAACTCTGGAAACACCATATATTTT
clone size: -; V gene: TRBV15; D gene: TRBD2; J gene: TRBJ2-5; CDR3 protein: CATSRDNAGGNKETQYF; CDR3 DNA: TGTGCCACCAGCAGAGATAACGCGGGAGGGAATAAAGAGACCCAGTACTTC
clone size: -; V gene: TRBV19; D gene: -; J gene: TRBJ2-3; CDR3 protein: CASSIAPSTDTQYF; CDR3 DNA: TGTGCCAGTAGTATAGCTCCTAGCACAGATACGCAGTATTTT
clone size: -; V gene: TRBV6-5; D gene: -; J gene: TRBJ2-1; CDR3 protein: CASTYFRGSDEQFF; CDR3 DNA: TGTGCCAGCACTTACTTCCGGGGGAGCGATGAGCAGTTCTTC
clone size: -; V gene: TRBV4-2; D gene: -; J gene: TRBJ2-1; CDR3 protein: CASSPSRVRRDEQFF; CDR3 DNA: TGTGCCAGCAGCCCCAGTCGGGTTCGGAGAGATGAGCAGTTCTTC
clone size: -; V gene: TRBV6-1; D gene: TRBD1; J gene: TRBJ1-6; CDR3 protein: CASSVQGQGGSPFHF; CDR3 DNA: TGTGCCAGCAGTGTACAGGGACAGGGAGGTTCACCCTTCCACTTT
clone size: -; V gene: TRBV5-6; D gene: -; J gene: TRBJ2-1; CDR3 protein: CASSLAGLGEQFF; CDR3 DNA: TGTGCCAGCAGCTTGGCCGGGTTGGGTGAGCAGTTCTTC
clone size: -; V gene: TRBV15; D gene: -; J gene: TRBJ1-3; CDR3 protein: CATSRDRGFSGNTIYF; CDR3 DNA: TGTGCCACCAGCAGAGATCGAGGGTTCTCTGGAAACACCATATATTTT